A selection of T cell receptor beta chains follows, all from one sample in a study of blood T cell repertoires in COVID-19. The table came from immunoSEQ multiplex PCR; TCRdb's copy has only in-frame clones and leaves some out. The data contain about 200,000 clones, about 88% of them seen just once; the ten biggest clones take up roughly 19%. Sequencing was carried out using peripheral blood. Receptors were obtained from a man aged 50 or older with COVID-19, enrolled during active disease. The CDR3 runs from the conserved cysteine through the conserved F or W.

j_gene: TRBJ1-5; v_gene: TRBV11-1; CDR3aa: CASSKGQGAEQPQHF
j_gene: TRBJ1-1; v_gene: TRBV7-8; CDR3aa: CASSLLRTLIPNTEAFF
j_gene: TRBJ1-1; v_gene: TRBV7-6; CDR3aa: CASSLAARGRFLAEAFF
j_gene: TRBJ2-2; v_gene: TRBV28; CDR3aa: CASSLNTGELFF
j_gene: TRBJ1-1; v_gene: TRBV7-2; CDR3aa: CASSLGNMNTEAFF
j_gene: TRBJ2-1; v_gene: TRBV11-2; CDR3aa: CASSSGSGRAREQFF
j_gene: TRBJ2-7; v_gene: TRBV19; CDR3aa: CASRKTLAGGHRQYF
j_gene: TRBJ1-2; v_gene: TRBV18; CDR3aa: CASSPPSGGANYGYTF
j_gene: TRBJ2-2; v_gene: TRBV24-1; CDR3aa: CATSQAGANTGELFF
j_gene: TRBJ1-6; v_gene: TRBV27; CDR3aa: CASRSQGSLNNSPLHF
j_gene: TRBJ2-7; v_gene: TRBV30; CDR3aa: CAWGLAGEQYF
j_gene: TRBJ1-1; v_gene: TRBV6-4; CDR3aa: CASSYSVNTEAFF
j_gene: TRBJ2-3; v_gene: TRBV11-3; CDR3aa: CASSTRDRVTDTQYF
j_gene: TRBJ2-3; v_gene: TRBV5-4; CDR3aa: CASSLSAEADTQYF
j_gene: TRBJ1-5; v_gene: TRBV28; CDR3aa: CASSRPQGATDKAGQPQHF
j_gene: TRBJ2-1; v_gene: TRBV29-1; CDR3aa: CSVEVWEGADSGYNEQFF
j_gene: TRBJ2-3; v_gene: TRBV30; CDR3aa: CAWSAGLDTQYF
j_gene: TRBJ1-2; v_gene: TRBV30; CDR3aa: CAWRGGGGYTF
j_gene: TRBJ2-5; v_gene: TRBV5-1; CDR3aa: CASSWTSGGSLRETQYF
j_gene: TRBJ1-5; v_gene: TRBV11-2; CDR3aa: CASSLGTGYNQPQHF
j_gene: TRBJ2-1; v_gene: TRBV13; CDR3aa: CASSPLGTGGNEQFF
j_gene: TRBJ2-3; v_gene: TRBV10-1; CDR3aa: CASSDAGQPDTQYF
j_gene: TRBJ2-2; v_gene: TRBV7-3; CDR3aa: CASSPLGTSGSWYTGELFF
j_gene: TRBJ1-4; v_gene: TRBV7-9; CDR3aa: CASSLTTGEANEKLFF
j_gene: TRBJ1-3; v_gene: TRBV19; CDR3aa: CASRRDRTLKPDSGNTIYF
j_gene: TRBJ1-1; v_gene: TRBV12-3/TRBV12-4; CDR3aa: CASSNYDRGQAFF
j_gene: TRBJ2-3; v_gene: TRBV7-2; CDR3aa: CASSFLPAGNTDTQYF
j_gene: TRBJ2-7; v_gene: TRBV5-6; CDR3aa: CASSLGWTRDGEQYF
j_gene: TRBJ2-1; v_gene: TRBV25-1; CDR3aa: CASSEYVRGHEQFF
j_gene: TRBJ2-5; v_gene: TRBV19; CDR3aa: CASSSGYQETQYF
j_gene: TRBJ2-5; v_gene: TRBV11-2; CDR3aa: CASSLGASEETQYF
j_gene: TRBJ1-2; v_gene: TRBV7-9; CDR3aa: CASSLGAGGNYGYTF
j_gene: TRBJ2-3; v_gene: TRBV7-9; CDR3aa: CASSPGQGAGDTQYF
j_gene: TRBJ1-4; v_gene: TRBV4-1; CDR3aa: CASSLQGAREKLFF
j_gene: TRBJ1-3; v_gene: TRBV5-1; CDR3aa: CASSLTWTGFSGNTIYF
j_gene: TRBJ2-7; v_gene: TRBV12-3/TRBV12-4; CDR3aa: CASSTIYEQYF
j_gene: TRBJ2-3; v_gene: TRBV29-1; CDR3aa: CSIAPGQGADTQYF
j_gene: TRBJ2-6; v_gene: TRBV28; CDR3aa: CASTPSGGTANYGANVLTF
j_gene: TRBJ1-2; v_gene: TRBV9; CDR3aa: CASSRGDRVSGYTF
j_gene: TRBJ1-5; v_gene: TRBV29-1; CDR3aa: CSVGQGANQPQHF
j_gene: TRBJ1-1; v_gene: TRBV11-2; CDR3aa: CASSFDRNTEAFF
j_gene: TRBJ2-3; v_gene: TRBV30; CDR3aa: CAWSVGGTPSRTDTQYF
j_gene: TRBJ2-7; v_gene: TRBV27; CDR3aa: CASSTSGTNAYEQYF
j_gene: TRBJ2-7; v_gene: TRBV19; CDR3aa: CASSSGRTASYEQYF
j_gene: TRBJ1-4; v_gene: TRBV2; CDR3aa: CASSALRPSTNEKLFF
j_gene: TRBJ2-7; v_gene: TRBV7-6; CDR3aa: CASSLAAGISYEQYF
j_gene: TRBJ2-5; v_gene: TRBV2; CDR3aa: CASRAGETQYF
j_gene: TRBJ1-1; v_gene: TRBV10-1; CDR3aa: CASSPPWTGFVTEAFF
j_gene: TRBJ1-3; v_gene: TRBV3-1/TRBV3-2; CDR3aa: CASSQGGLGNTIYF
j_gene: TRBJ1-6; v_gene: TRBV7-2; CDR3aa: CASSSGQGGIPLHF